This T cell receptor (beta chain) is from a study of metastatic and nonmetastatic thyroid tumors. Study-wide context: Blood and tumor or nodule tissue repertoires from malignant and benign thyroid patients were compared. Points from the study as a whole: Benign nodules reportedly had significantly lower TCR beta diversity than malignant thyroid tumors in blood and tumor.

CDR1 and CDR2 from the germline V gene are SGHRS and YFSETQ. The CDR3 contains 15 residues. Trimming took off 4 bases at V and 5 bases at J, with 18 bases between the two ends. This clone was seen many times. What it binds is unknown. In the source study's methods: What underpinned the distant-metastasis classifier for papillary thyroid cancer was the set of CDR3 differences across clinicopathological groups. MiXCR reprocessed the PCR reads for TCRdb. The V and J calls here are based on TCRdb, not the publication. The sample includes roughly 90,000 clones, about 15% of them seen just once. Not a single patient had been given any form of treatment at any point before undergoing thyroid surgery.

The TCR originated in a female donor with papillary thyroid cancer or a benign thyroid nodule (not recorded which). Some clones in this sample may be carry-over from other donors' samples. The chain is built from TRBV5-1 and TRBJ1-2, with D perhaps TRBD1 (6 bases). Sequencing was performed on blood. CDR3 nucleotide sequence: TGCGCCAGCAGCGGTTCGTCAGGGGAGGGGTATGGCTACACCTTC. It translates to CASSGSSGEGYGYTF.